The text below deals with one T cell receptor (beta chain). This entry is derived from a study of blood T cell repertoires in COVID-19. Whole-study context: COVID-19 samples collected from the United States, Italy and Spain covered acute and convalescent phases. The cDNA or gDNA used as material had been derived from T cells, B-cell-depleted T cells, or PBMCs.

Authors' methods: Amplification with reference gene primers provided the estimates of nucleated cell counts. Only in-frame clones appear in the TCRdb table, and some are missing; sequencing was by immunoSEQ multiplex PCR. Clonal size and the V and J genes are those of that table, whereas D and trimming came from the DNA. Of 300,000 to 400,000 clones listed, around nine tenths were seen once; the top ten hold roughly 1.2%. The CDR3 covers 15 residues. The junction had 4 bases not matched to a gene; V was cut back by 2 bases and J by 3 bases. Germline assignment: CDR1 MDHEN and CDR2 SYDVKM. Clinical history as reported by participants underpinned cohort assignment.

Sequencing was done on a sample of PBMCs or T cells enriched from blood (not recorded which). This receptor was identified in a young woman who had recovered from COVID-19. The chain couples TRBV28 to TRBJ2-1; 7 nucleotides match TRBD2. The CDR3 loop is CASSLGGGYYNEQFF. Here the CDR3 DNA reads TGTGCCAGCAGTTTAGGGGGGGGTTACTACAATGAGCAGTTCTTC.